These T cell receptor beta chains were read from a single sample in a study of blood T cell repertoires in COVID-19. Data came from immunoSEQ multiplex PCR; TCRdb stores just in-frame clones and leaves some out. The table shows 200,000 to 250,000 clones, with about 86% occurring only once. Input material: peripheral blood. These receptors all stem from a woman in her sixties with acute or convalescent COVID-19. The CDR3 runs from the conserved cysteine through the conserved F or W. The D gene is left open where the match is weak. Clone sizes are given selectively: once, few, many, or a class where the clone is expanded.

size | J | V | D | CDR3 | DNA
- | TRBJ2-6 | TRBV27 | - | CASSTSGANVLTF | TGTGCCAGCAGTACTTCTGGGGCCAACGTCCTGACTTTC
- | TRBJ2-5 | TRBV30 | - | CAWSVGLLQQETQYF | TGTGCCTGGAGTGTGGGACTCTTACAGCAAGAGACCCAGTACTTC
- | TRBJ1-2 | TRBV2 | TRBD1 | CASRHSDRPLNYGYTF | TGTGCCAGCAGACACTCGGACAGGCCTTTAAACTATGGCTACACCTTC
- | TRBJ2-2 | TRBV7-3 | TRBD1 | CASSAGQANTGELFF | TGTGCCAGCAGCGCGGGACAGGCGAACACCGGGGAGCTGTTTTTT
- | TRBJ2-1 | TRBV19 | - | CASSIVVSGHNEQFF | TGTGCCAGTAGTATTGTGGTTAGCGGTCACAATGAGCAGTTCTTC
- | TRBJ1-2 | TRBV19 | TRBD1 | CASSFRGRASDGYTF | TGTGCCAGTAGTTTCAGGGGGCGAGCATCTGATGGCTACACCTTC
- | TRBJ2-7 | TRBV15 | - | CATSSRTALYEQYF | TGTGCCACCAGCAGTAGGACAGCCCTATACGAGCAGTACTTC
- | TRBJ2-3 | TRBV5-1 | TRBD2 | CASSRGLAATDTQYF | TGCGCCAGCAGCCGGGGACTAGCGGCCACAGATACGCAGTATTTT
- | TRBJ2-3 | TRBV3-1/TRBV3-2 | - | CASSQTASNRADTQYF | TGTGCCAGCAGCCAGACAGCCAGCAACAGGGCAGATACGCAGTATTTT
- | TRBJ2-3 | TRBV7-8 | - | CASSLSDPGHSTDTQYF | TGTGCCAGCAGCCTTTCAGATCCGGGACATAGCACAGATACGCAGTATTTT
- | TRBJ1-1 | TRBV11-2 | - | CASSLGGPNTEAFF | TGTGCCAGCAGCTTAGGGGGGCCGAACACTGAAGCTTTCTTT
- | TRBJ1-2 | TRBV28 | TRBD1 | CASRLTGDYGYTF | TGTGCCAGCAGGTTGACAGGGGACTATGGCTACACCTTC
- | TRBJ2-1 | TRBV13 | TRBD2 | CASSPEGRGSSEQFF | TGTGCCAGCAGCCCAGAGGGGCGGGGGTCGAGTGAGCAGTTCTTC
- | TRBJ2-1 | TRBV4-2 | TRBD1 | CASSPGQGDNEQFF | TGTGCCAGCAGCCCGGGACAGGGGGATAATGAGCAGTTCTTC
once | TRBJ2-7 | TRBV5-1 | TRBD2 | CASRPTWRGDTYEQYF | TGCGCCAGCCGCCCGACCTGGCGGGGGGACACCTACGAGCAGTACTTC
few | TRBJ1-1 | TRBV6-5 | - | CASRSIIINTEAFF | TGTGCCAGCAGGAGTATTATTATTAACACTGAAGCTTTCTTT
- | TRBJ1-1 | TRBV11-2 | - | CASSLVSKNTEAFF | TGTGCCAGCAGCTTAGTGAGCAAGAACACTGAAGCTTTCTTT
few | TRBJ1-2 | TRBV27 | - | CASKLDSSVVGYTF | TGTGCCAGCAAACTGGACAGCTCTGTAGTTGGCTACACCTTC
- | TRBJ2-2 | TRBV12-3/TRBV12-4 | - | CASGRAPTGELFF | TGTGCCAGCGGGCGGGCCCCCACCGGGGAGCTGTTTTTT
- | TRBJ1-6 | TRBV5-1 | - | CASSREGGSGSPLHF | TGCGCCAGCAGCCGGGAGGGGGGCTCAGGTTCACCCCTCCACTTT
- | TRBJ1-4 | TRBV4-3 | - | CASSLQGLNEKLFF | TGCGCCAGCAGCCTACAGGGTCTTAATGAAAAACTGTTTTTT
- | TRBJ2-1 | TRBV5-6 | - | CASSLDGLSYNEQFF | TGTGCCAGCAGCTTGGACGGTCTCTCCTACAATGAGCAGTTCTTC
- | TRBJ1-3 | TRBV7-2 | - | CASSSGGTADF | TGTGCCAGCAGCTCGGGCGGGACGGCCGACTTT
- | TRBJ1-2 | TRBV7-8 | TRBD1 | CASSLAPQGTGYTF | TGTGCCAGCAGCTTAGCCCCACAGGGGACGGGCTACACCTTC
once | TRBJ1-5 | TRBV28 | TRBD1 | CASSLRGQGYDQPQHF | TGTGCCAGCAGTCTCCGGGGACAGGGGTATGATCAGCCCCAGCATTTT
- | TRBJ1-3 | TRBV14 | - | CASSQEPLPAGPGNTIYF | TGTGCCAGCAGCCAAGAGCCCCTCCCAGCAGGTCCTGGAAACACCATATATTTT
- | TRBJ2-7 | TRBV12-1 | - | CASSFLGQGSRPAIHEQYF | TGTGCCAGCAGCTTTCTTGGACAGGGGAGCAGACCGGCTATCCACGAGCAGTACTTC
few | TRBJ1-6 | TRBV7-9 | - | CASSPTKTQGSPLHF | TGTGCCAGCAGCCCCACGAAAACGCAGGGTTCACCCCTCCACTTT
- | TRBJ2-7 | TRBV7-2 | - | CASSLGEGAYEQYF | TGTGCCAGCAGCTTAGGCGAGGGAGCCTACGAGCAGTACTTC
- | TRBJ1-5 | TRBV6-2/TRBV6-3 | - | CASSYNPVGGNQPQHF | TGTGCCAGCAGTTACAACCCCGTGGGGGGGAATCAGCCCCAGCATTTT
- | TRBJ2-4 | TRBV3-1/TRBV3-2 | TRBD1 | CASSPGTGKNIQYF | TGTGCCAGCAGTCCCGGGACAGGCAAAAACATTCAGTACTTC
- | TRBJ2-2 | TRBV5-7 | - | CASSSYITGELFF | TGTGCCAGCAGCTCTTACATCACCGGGGAGCTGTTTTTT
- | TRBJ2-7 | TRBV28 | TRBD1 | CASRTGPYEQYF | TGTGCCTCCCGGACAGGACCCTACGAGCAGTACTTC